This T cell receptor beta chain was recorded in a study of T-cell reconstitution after alpha-beta-depleted transplantation in children. Findings and caveats of the study: Reportedly, roughly two months post-transplant, alpha-beta T cells arose from several hundred expanded graft clones.

The TCRbeta library incorporated unique molecular identifiers. A single record per CDR3 protein comes from TCRdb applying MiXCR to the PCR reads. The sample records 350,000 to 500,000 distinct CDR3 sequences, over 40% being singletons. About this clonotype itself: Antigen unknown.

V was shortened by 5 bases and J by 0 bases, with 11 bases between the two germline ends. The germline V gene encodes CDR1 SGHTA and CDR2 FQGNSA. The CDR3 contains 15 residues. The chain recombines TRBV7-2 with TRBJ1-3, with D uncertain. The TCR was taken from a girl between 2 and 10 years old with aplastic anemia, due to receive a stem cell transplant. The input for sequencing was PBMCs, taken before TCRalphabeta/CD19-depleted stem cell transplant. The CDR3 here is CASSVDFNSGNTIYF. The CDR3 DNA follows: TGTGCCAGCAGCGTAGACTTTAACTCTGGAAACACCATATATTTT.